The sequence of this T cell receptor (beta chain) was determined in a study of CD8 T cells in Susac syndrome. Random-hexamer reverse transcription was applied to roughly 0.5 to 1 ug RNA. Amplification of TCR beta CDR3 spanned 54 Vbeta and 13 Jbeta via immunoSEQ multiplex PCR. TCRdb called the immunoSEQ multiplex PCR reads again in MiXCR, with one record for every CDR3 protein. The table records over 350,000 distinct CDR3 sequences, around 85% of them present only once. The length of the CDR3 is 17 residues. Germline loops: CDR1 MDHEN, CDR2 SYDVKM. The V gene end was trimmed by 6 bases and the J gene end by 8 bases; junction bases not matched to a gene: 14. The T cells that were sequenced for TCR beta were CD8+ and CD4+ cells from blood. Through negative isolation, CD4+ and CD8+ T cells were obtained, while TEMRA cells were enriched using FACS.

The chain has TRBV28 and TRBJ2-1; 12 bases map to TRBD2. This TCR was sampled from a human donor with multiple sclerosis. The sequenced sample consisted of CD8+ T cells from PBMCs. The CDR3 is CASRTTLGLAGLDEQFF. In DNA form, the CDR3 reads TGTGCCAGCAGAACTACCCTGGGACTAGCGGGCCTCGATGAGCAGTTCTTC.